The T cell receptor (beta chain) under discussion was sequenced for a study of memory CD4+ T cells and cytomegalovirus serostatus. Study summary: This sample comes from healthy Belgian adults, 9 CMV seropositive, 24 seronegative.

Generated by immunoSEQ multiplex PCR, the TCRdb table keeps only in-frame clones and is missing some. The sample lists under 100,000 clones; approximately 80% were seen once. The sort gate was single viable CD3+CD4+CD8-CD45RO+ cells for memory CD4+ T cells. The receptor's source is an adult in good health and CMV-seronegative. Source material: memory CD4+ T cells from blood.

The CDR3: CASSYKLSGNTIYF. Here the CDR3 DNA reads TGTGCCAGCAGCTATAAGCTCTCTGGAAACACCATATATTTT. The chain employs TRBV7-2 and TRBJ1-3; no clear D gene. The CDR3 runs to 14 residues. Trimming took 4 bases from V and 0 from J, leaving 7 bases between them. Germline values: CDR1 SGHTA, CDR2 FQGNSA.